These T cell receptor beta chains were read from a single sample in a study of immune evolution from preneoplasia to lung adenocarcinoma. The assay was immunoSEQ multiplex PCR, and TCRdb's table has in-frame clones only and misses some. The data show 3,500 to 4,500 clones, under 60% seen once. Sequencing was done on a sample of FFPE normal lung tissue adjacent to the tumor. The receptors derive from a person aged 45-60 years with lung adenocarcinoma. Each CDR3 is given with its conserved first and last residue. The order of the fields is V gene, CDR3 protein.

>TRBV5-6
CASSLGGGVYNEQFF
>TRBV28
CASSSPFRGANTEAFF
>TRBV29-1
CSVGAGQGPLGGYTF
>TRBV10-3
CATKGQGRQPQHF
>TRBV5-4
CASSPADQETQYF
>TRBV13
CASSFFMNTEAFF
>TRBV6-1
CASSESLGLQYEQYF
>TRBV2
CASSAKVSQGQPQHF
>TRBV4-2
CASSQEYQVRTGGYTF
>TRBV2
CASNRALNEKLFF
>TRBV10-3
CAISSQGGARTEAFF
>TRBV11-2
CASSLVRTGTFEEQYF
>TRBV5-1
CASSFLDRETEAFF
>TRBV2
CASRSTPWGQGNEQYF
>TRBV30
CAWSPLGRGETEAFF
>TRBV4-1
CASSQDFGTEGETQYF
>TRBV29-1
CGWSEALRGETQYF
>TRBV5-5
CASSSAGNYGYTF
>TRBV6-1
CASSEIRGRNTEAFF
>TRBV5-1
CASSFGGRQEETQYF
>TRBV28
CASSPPRGKLFF
>TRBV28
CAIHRLAGGNEQFF
>TRBV7-9
CASSLGTRQNYGYTF
>TRBV5-6
CASSLVSVEQYF
>TRBV2
CASSDEGPVEQYF
>TRBV29-1
CSVYSNSAEGYTF
>TRBV30
CAWKQQGLVYNEQFF
>TRBV5-4
CASSSGQPNTEAFF
>TRBV19
CASSPRSGGPYNEQFF
>TRBV6-5
CASMPSPHNSPLHF
>TRBV28
CASSSHFYDSSYEQYF
>TRBV4-2
CASSQDYMAGAGEQFF
>TRBV28
CASNFRDRAYNEQFF